These 12 T cell receptor beta chains were all obtained from the same sample, sequenced in a study of blood T cell repertoires in COVID-19. Some clones are missing from TCRdb's copy, which holds only in-frame ones; the method was immunoSEQ multiplex PCR. This table holds around 220,000 clones, roughly 80% found once. The sample comprised peripheral blood. Source of these receptors: a woman of 80 years or more with acute or convalescent COVID-19.

The chain joins TRBV6-6 to TRBJ1-2; TRBD1 agrees at 8 bases. There are 15 residues in the CDR3. Germline-derived CDR1 and CDR2 are MNHNY and SVGAGI (reference sequence). Trimming at V came to 2 bases and at J to 6 bases, leaving 8 bases not matched to a gene. Here the CDR3 reads CASSYPRTGWDGYTF. The CDR3 nucleotides are TGTGCCAGCAGTTACCCCCGGACAGGGTGGGATGGCTACACCTTC.

The rearrangement links TRBV6-5 to TRBJ2-5, with 9 bases identical to TRBD2. Losses at the gene ends were 4 bases for V and 5 bases for J; bases not matched to a gene: 5. The V gene's germline CDR1 is MNHEY and CDR2 SVGAGI. This CDR3 contains 14 residues. For the CDR3, the DNA is TGTGCCAGCAGTTCAAGCGGGGGGTGGGAGACCCAGTACTTC. The encoded protein is CASSSSGGWETQYF.

The gene calls are TRBV5-4 and TRBJ2-5; D perhaps matches TRBD1 (5 bases). Trimming removed 5 bases at V and 4 bases at J, with 18 bases between. There are 15 residues in the CDR3. CDR1 is SGHNT and CDR2 is YYREEE in the germline V gene (reference sequence). DNA of the CDR3: TGTGCCAGCAGAGTCGACAGAAGCGCGGCAGAGACCCAGTACTTC. This encodes CASRVDRSAAETQYF.

The chain recombines TRBV5-1 with TRBJ2-3; 7 bases agree with TRBD2. CDR3 size: 15 residues. Looked up from germline, CDR1 is SGHRS and CDR2 is YFSETQ. J lost 0 bases, V lost 0 bases, and 1 base had no gene match. The CDR3 loop reads CASSLEAGSTDTQYF. In DNA form, the CDR3 reads TGCGCCAGCAGCTTGGAAGCGGGGAGCACAGATACGCAGTATTTT.

The chain combines TRBV5-1 with TRBJ2-3; D might be TRBD2 (5 bases). CDR3 length: 13 residues. Trimming removed 5 bases at V and 0 bases at J, with 7 bases between. CDR1 and CDR2 from the germline V gene are SGHRS and YFSETQ. CDR3 DNA: TGCGCCAGCAGACTAGGGAGCACAGATACGCAGTATTTT. It translates to CASRLGSTDTQYF.

This clone has just a few counts. This chain uses TRBV9 with TRBJ2-1, with D tentatively TRBD2 (5 bases). This CDR3 comprises 15 residues. The V and J ends lost 3 bases and 0 bases respectively, with 10 bases between them. Germline V gene data show CDR1 as SGDLS and CDR2 as YYNGEE. DNA for the CDR3: TGTGCCAGCAGCGCGGGGTTAAGCTCCTACAATGAGCAGTTCTTC. Translated, it gives CASSAGLSSYNEQFF.

V gene TRBV27 combines with J gene TRBJ1-1, with 7 bases lining up with TRBD1. Germline CDR1 is MNHEY and CDR2 is SMNVEV (reference sequence). This CDR3 comprises 12 residues. V lost 4 bases and J lost 10; bases outside the gene matches: 6. The CDR3 sequence: CASSSLTGRAFF. The CDR3 bases are TGTGCCAGCAGTTCCTTGACAGGGAGAGCTTTCTTT.

This clone was found a few times. The gene calls are TRBV10-2 and TRBJ1-2; 8 bases are a match to TRBD1. The CDR3 is made up of 13 amino acids. In germline, CDR1 is WSHSY, CDR2 SAAADI. V was pared by 5 bases and J by 2 bases, with 1 base of the junction left unmatched. The CDR3 protein is CASSWTGNYGYTF. DNA of the CDR3: TGCGCCAGCAGTTGGACAGGGAACTATGGCTACACCTTC.

The V gene is TRBV27, the J gene TRBJ1-5; 11 bases are a match to TRBD1. Germline trimming cut 9 bases from V and 3 bases from J; bases unmatched to any gene: 4. The CDR3 loop spans 14 amino acids. Per the germline V gene, CDR1 is MNHEY and CDR2 is SMNVEV (reference sequence). The CDR3 spells CASWDRGTNQPQHF. The CDR3 bases are TGTGCCAGTTGGGACAGGGGGACCAATCAGCCCCAGCATTTT.

The rearrangement links TRBV18 to TRBJ1-5; 8 positions agree with TRBD1. V trimming: 6 bases; J trimming: 7 bases; junction bases outside the gene matches: 11. The CDR3 is 15 residues long. Germline V lookup: CDR1 KGHSH, CDR2 LQKENI. The CDR3 loop is CASSQDTGGNQPQHF. In DNA, the CDR3 is TGTGCCAGCTCGCAAGATACAGGGGGAAACCAGCCCCAGCATTTT. The whole variable domain, remainder taken from reference TRBV18 and TRBJ1-5, is NAGVMQNPRHLVRRRGQEARLRCSPMKGHSHVYWYRQLPEEGLKFMVYLQKENIIDESGMPKERFSAEFPKEGPSILRIQQVVRGDSAAYFCASSQDTGGNQPQHFGDGTRLSIL.

This chain connects TRBV10-3 to TRBJ2-6, with TRBD1 matching 8 bases. Per germline, CDR1 ENHRY and CDR2 SYGVKD. V shed 2 bases and J 0 bases; nucleotides not matched to a gene: 6. This CDR3 is built from 18 residues. CDR3 sequence (DNA): TGTGCCATCAGTGAGAACAGGGGGTCCCGCTCTGGGGCCAACGTCCTGACTTTC. It is translated as CAISENRGSRSGANVLTF.

The rearrangement uses TRBV5-4 and TRBJ2-3; D is unclear. Germline V CDR1 and CDR2: SGHNT, YYREEE (reference sequence). The CDR3 spans 15 residues. V was trimmed by 0 bases and J by 2 bases, leaving 10 bases between them. The CDR3 here is CASSLASAATDTQYF. In DNA, the CDR3 is TGTGCCAGCAGCTTGGCTAGTGCGGCCACAGATACGCAGTATTTT.